The T cell receptor (beta chain) described here comes from a study of CD8+ T cells in alopecia areata. Across the whole study: The duration of tofacitinib was 6 to 18 months, with 6 months off drug afterward. Whole-study findings and limits: Uncertainty remains about how baseline CD8+ expansion links to response, with one nonresponder. There were many expanded lesional clones persisting in scalp and blood during tofacitinib.

The CDR3 totals 18 residues. Germline V CDR1 and CDR2: SGDLS, YYNGEE. The V and J ends lost 3 bases and 4 bases respectively, with 23 bases between them. This clone was detected only a few times. What it recognizes is unknown. This sample's treatment: oral pan-JAK inhibitor, 5-10 mg twice daily. CD4+ and CD8+ T cells were sorted from PBMCs. RNA extraction was followed by reverse transcription into cDNA, which acted as the sequencing template. Only in-frame clones appear in the TCRdb table, and some are missing; sequencing was by immunoSEQ multiplex PCR. The table has roughly 200,000 clones, approximately 40% seen once; the top ten hold around 3%.

The V and J genes are TRBV9 and TRBJ1-3, with D possibly TRBD1 on 5 matching bases. The receptor was derived from a human donor with alopecia areata. This specimen consisted of CD4+ T cells sorted from blood, obtained at roughly week 36, from a patient treated with tofacitinib. The CDR3 loop is CASSAKTPGPTGGNTIYF. CDR3 DNA sequence: TGTGCCAGCAGCGCAAAAACGCCGGGACCAACGGGCGGAAACACCATATATTTT.